The 10 T cell receptor beta chains listed next were all sequenced from one sample in a study of blood T cell repertoires in COVID-19. TCRdb's table, derived via immunoSEQ multiplex PCR, lists solely in-frame clones and lacks some. The sample has over 130,000 clones; around nine tenths are singletons. Sequencing was carried out using peripheral blood. The source is a man aged 55 to 70 with active or convalescent COVID-19.

The chain combines TRBV7-9 with TRBJ2-1; D is perhaps TRBD2 (6 bases). With 4 bases removed from V and 4 bases from J, the gap between germline ends came to 17 bases. Germline CDR1 is SEHNR and CDR2 is FQNEAQ (reference sequence). CDR3 length: 16 residues. The CDR3: CASSSSGSGLYNEQFF. CDR3 in DNA: TGTGCCAGCAGCTCCAGCGGTAGCGGACTATACAATGAGCAGTTCTTC.

The rearrangement uses TRBV5-3 and TRBJ1-4; 8 bases fit TRBD1. Being an ORF, TRBV5-3 has a function that is uncertain. The CDR3 totals 19 residues. V lost 4 bases to trimming and J lost 1 base; unmatched junction nucleotides: 15. CDR3 bases: TGTGCCAGAAGCGCACCAAAGGACAGGGAGAGTGTAACTAATGAAAAACTGTTTTTT. Its protein product is CARSAPKDRESVTNEKLFF.

Only a few counts were recorded for this clone. The chain has TRBV7-9 and TRBJ2-1; TRBD2 aligns across 8 bases. Trimming took 3 bases from V and 9 from J; bases not matched to a gene: 7. This CDR3 is 14 amino acids long. Per germline, CDR1 SEHNR and CDR2 FQNEAQ (reference sequence). The CDR3 protein is CASSFTAGASEQFF. The DNA for the CDR3 is TGTGCCAGCAGCTTCACAGCGGGGGCCTCTGAGCAGTTCTTC. Drawing the rest from reference TRBV7-9 and TRBJ2-1, the complete variable domain is DTGVSQNPRHKITKRGQNVTFRCDPISEHNRLYWYRQTLGQGPEFLTYFQNEAQLEKSRLLSDRFSAERPKGSFSTLEIQRTEQGDSAMYLCASSFTAGASEQFFGPGTRLTVL.

This chain links TRBV28 with TRBJ2-3; TRBD2 agrees at 15 bases. The V gene end was trimmed by 1 base and the J gene end by 5 bases; junction bases not matched to a gene: 1. In germline, CDR1 is MDHEN, CDR2 SYDVKM. The CDR3 has 16 residues. CDR3 sequence reads: CASSLSGLAGGDTQYF. Here the CDR3 DNA reads TGTGCCAGCAGTTTATCGGGACTAGCGGGAGGAGATACGCAGTATTTT.

The chain joins TRBV28 to TRBJ2-7; TRBD2 agrees at 13 bases. Germline V gene lookup returns CDR1 MDHEN and CDR2 SYDVKM. The CDR3 sequence is 15 residues long. V shed 6 bases and J 2 bases; nucleotides not matched to a gene: 4. As DNA, the CDR3 is TGTGCCAGCAGGGCCGGACTAGCGGGAGCCTACGAGCAGTACTTC. Protein sequence: CASRAGLAGAYEQYF.

This chain uses TRBV27 with TRBJ2-3; D is unclear. Deletions cut 3 bases from V and 5 bases from J, with 12 bases between. Germline assignment: CDR1 MNHEY and CDR2 SMNVEV (reference sequence). The CDR3 extends over 14 amino acids. DNA for the CDR3: TGTGCCAGCAGTTTGATCCCCGTGCGAGATACGCAGTATTTT. This encodes CASSLIPVRDTQYF.

This chain links TRBV4-3 with TRBJ2-7, with 8 bases fitting TRBD2. The ends lost 4 bases at V and 4 bases at J; junction bases unmatched: 9. The CDR3 covers 15 residues. Germline V gene lookup returns CDR1 LGHNA and CDR2 YSLEER. The CDR3 is CASSPTSGSRYEQYF. As DNA, the CDR3 is TGCGCCAGCAGCCCCACGAGCGGGAGTCGGTACGAGCAGTACTTC.

The chain recombines TRBV25-1 with TRBJ2-1; 9 nucleotides line up with TRBD2. Trimming removed 3 bases from V and 6 bases from J; junction bases left unmatched: 12. CDR3 length: 17 amino acids. Germline V gene data show CDR1 as MGHDK and CDR2 as SYGVNS. Here the CDR3 DNA reads TGTGCCAGCAGTGAGCGGGGGGGAAGGAGGACAATCAATGAGCAGTTCTTC. Its protein is CASSERGGRRTINEQFF.

The chain employs TRBV6-2 or TRBV6-3 and TRBJ1-2; a possible D gene is TRBD1 (5 bases). Per germline, CDR1 MNHEY and CDR2 SVGEGT. Trimming removed 2 bases at V and 4 bases at J, with 11 bases between. This CDR3 is 14 amino acids long. The CDR3 region is CASSYRGGVYGYTF. In DNA, the CDR3 is TGTGCCAGCAGTTACCGCGGGGGAGTCTATGGCTACACCTTC.

The J gene is TRBJ1-2, the V gene TRBV7-2; D is ambiguous. This CDR3 region has 14 residues. With 4 bases removed from V and 4 bases from J, the gap between germline ends came to 13 bases. Germline CDR1 reads SGHTA; CDR2 reads FQGNSA. DNA of the CDR3: TGTGCCAGCAGCTCCCATGAGAGAAGCTATGGCTACACCTTC. Its protein product is CASSSHERSYGYTF.